This T cell receptor beta chain was sequenced for a study of response to subunit inactivated influenza vaccine (dated by TCRdb to the late 2010s). About the investigation overall: Deep quantitative profiling of the T cell receptor repertoire was used in the study to follow responses to a trivalent subunit inactivated influenza vaccine. What the work shows at the level of the full study, not this receptor alone: According to the authors, only a limited number of new T cells may be recruited by each seasonal influenza vaccination.

The trim is 3 bases for V and 4 bases for J, with a gap of 15 bases between the germline ends. Including the terminal cysteine and phenylalanine, the CDR3 comprises 15 residues. Only the CDR3 DNA is retained, 45 bases long and in frame from the first base. Receptor libraries were prepared by RT-PCR. Instrument used: Illumina HiSeq 2500. TCRdb took the public reads, trimmed them with fastp at Q25, ran MiXCR for clone calling and kept in-frame beta chains. Rows with one shared CDR3 protein collapse into an entry with the most common genes and DNA. The sample table shows roughly 760,000 distinct CDR3 sequences, and 21% are seen once. The ten biggest clones cover roughly 10% of the sample. This clonotype turned up a few times. The specificity of this receptor is unknown. Base qualities are not at hand, and no much larger clone is one base apart.

The rearranged segments are TRBV12-3 or TRBV12-4 and TRBJ2-5; the D segment could be TRBD2, given 6 matching bases. This receptor was obtained from a man between 50 and 59 years old who received an inactivated influenza vaccine. Donor details come from another sample of the same person, matched by shared clones. Sequencing used PBMCs from blood, obtained about 5 days after vaccination. The DNA sequence reads TGTGCCAGCAGTTTTAGGACTAACGGGGCAGAGACCCAGTACTTC. This translates into CASSFRTNGAETQYF.